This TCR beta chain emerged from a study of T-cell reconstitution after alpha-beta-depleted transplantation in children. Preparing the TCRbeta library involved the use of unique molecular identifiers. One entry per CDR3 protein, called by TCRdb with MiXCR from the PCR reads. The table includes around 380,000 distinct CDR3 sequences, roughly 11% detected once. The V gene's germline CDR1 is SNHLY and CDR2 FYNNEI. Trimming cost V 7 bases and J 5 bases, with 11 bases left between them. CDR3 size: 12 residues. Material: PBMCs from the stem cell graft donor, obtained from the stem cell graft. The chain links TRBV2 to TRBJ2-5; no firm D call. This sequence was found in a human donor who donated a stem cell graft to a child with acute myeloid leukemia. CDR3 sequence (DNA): TGTGCCAGCACTGCTGGGGTGGAGACCCAGTACTTC. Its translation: CASTAGVETQYF.